Listed here are 20 T cell receptor beta chains from one sample, sequenced in a study of blood T cell repertoires in COVID-19. Measured with immunoSEQ multiplex PCR; TCRdb has only the in-frame clones, and not every one. This table has 150,000 to 200,000 clones, 75% to 90% appearing once. Sequencing input: peripheral blood. These receptors were collected from a man between 65 and 85 years old with active or convalescent COVID-19.

The V and J genes are TRBV28 and TRBJ2-1, with TRBD2 matching 13 bases. V gave up 1 base and J gave up 6 bases; unmatched junction bases: 3. This CDR3 has 16 amino acids. In germline, CDR1 is MDHEN, CDR2 SYDVKM. In DNA form, the CDR3 reads TGTGCCAGCAGTTTATACCGACTAGCGGGGGGCAATGAGCAGTTCTTC. Its protein product is CASSLYRLAGGNEQFF. Supplemented by reference TRBV28 and TRBJ2-1, the full variable domain reads DVKVTQSSRYLVKRTGEKVFLECVQDMDHENMFWYRQDPGLGLRLIYFSYDVKMKEKGDIPEGYSVSREKKERFSLILESASTNQTSMYLCASSLYRLAGGNEQFFGPGTRLTVL.

This clone has just one count. V gene TRBV9 combines with J gene TRBJ2-7, with D possibly TRBD1 on 5 matching bases. V was clipped by 3 bases and J by 3 bases, with 19 bases between them. CDR1 and CDR2 from the germline V gene are SGDLS and YYNGEE. The CDR3 has 16 residues. The CDR3 region is CASSGPTPQGIYEQYF. DNA for the CDR3: TGTGCCAGCAGCGGCCCGACCCCTCAGGGTATCTACGAGCAGTACTTC. The full variable domain, in which reference TRBV9 and TRBJ2-7 provide the parts outside the CDR3, is DSGVTQTPKHLITATGQRVTLRCSPRSGDLSVYWYQQSLDQGLQFLIQYYNGEERAKGNILERFSAQQFPDLHSELNLSSLELGDSALYFCASSGPTPQGIYEQYFGPGTRLTVT.

This clone was counted once. The chain recombines TRBV28 with TRBJ2-7; 7 nucleotides align to TRBD2. The CDR3 runs 15 residues. The germline gives CDR1 MDHEN, CDR2 SYDVKM. The CDR3 sequence: CAHDFGGVLVYEQYF. DNA of the CDR3: TGTGCACACGACTTTGGGGGGGTTCTAGTCTACGAGCAGTACTTC.

This clone showed up just a few times. The chain is built from TRBV7-2 and TRBJ1-4; D is undetermined. Trimming removed 1 base at V and 5 bases at J, with 5 bases between. The germline gives CDR1 SGHTA, CDR2 FQGNSA. CDR3 length: 13 residues. The CDR3 nucleotides are TGTGCCAGCAGCTTAGGGCTCAATGAAAAACTGTTTTTT. This codes for CASSLGLNEKLFF.

The chain joins TRBV6-2 or TRBV6-3 to TRBJ2-1; TRBD1 agrees at 7 bases. The J segment lost 8 bases and the V segment lost 5 bases, leaving 6 bases of the junction unmatched. The CDR3 consists of 13 residues. Germline V lookup: CDR1 MNHEY, CDR2 SVGEGT. This CDR3 is CASSDRVLDEQFF. CDR3 DNA sequence: TGTGCCAGCAGTGACAGGGTATTGGATGAGCAGTTCTTC.

V and J are TRBV19 and TRBJ1-6, with a possible D match to TRBD1 (6 bases). The CDR3 is made up of 16 amino acids. Germline V gene sequence: CDR1 LNHDA, CDR2 SQIVND (reference sequence). V gave up 10 bases and J gave up 2 bases, with 18 bases separating them. CDR3: CATTLQGDAYNSPLHF. For the CDR3, the DNA is TGTGCCACTACCCTACAGGGAGACGCCTATAATTCACCCCTCCACTTT.

In nucleotides, the CDR3 is TGTGCCAGCCGGACGGACACCAATAATTCACCCCTCCACTTT. Its translation: CASRTDTNNSPLHF. The chain uses TRBV2 and TRBJ1-6, with D tentatively TRBD1 (5 bases). This CDR3 spans 14 amino acids. V was clipped by 8 bases and J by 5 bases, with 13 bases between them. Germline V gene data show CDR1 as SNHLY and CDR2 as FYNNEI.

This chain connects TRBV6-2 or TRBV6-3 to TRBJ1-6; D is uncertain. Germline values: CDR1 MNHEY, CDR2 SVGEGT. This CDR3 spans 15 amino acids. Trimming removed 0 bases from V and 9 bases from J, with 12 bases in between. The CDR3: CASSYSPGGISPLHF. The CDR3 region has the DNA TGTGCCAGCAGTTACTCGCCAGGAGGTATTTCACCCCTCCACTTT.

This clone was seen a few times. V and J are TRBV10-3 and TRBJ2-5; D possibly corresponds to TRBD1 (6 bases). CDR3 length: 13 residues. Deletions cut 6 bases from V and 2 bases from J, with 10 bases between. Looked up from germline, CDR1 is ENHRY and CDR2 is SYGVKD. The CDR3 DNA sequence: TGTGCCATCAGGGACAGTCTACAAGAGACCCAGTACTTC. This gives the protein CAIRDSLQETQYF.

This clone was picked up one time. The V call is TRBV9, the J call TRBJ2-1; the D gene is possibly TRBD1 (6 bases). Trimming stripped 4 bases from V and 7 bases from J, with 18 bases between. Germline-derived CDR1 and CDR2 are SGDLS and YYNGEE. This CDR3 contains 15 residues. CDR3 residues: CASSPEIWGRNEQFF. As DNA, the CDR3 is TGTGCCAGCAGCCCCGAGATCTGGGGGCGGAATGAGCAGTTCTTC.

V and J are TRBV5-1 and TRBJ1-4; D remains ambiguous. V was trimmed by 3 bases and J by 7 bases, leaving 10 bases between them. The CDR3 is made up of 13 amino acids. Germline loops: CDR1 SGHRS, CDR2 YFSETQ. CDR3 sequence: CASSWTEGEKLFF. The CDR3 nucleotides are TGCGCCAGCAGCTGGACGGAGGGTGAAAAACTGTTTTTT.

This chain uses TRBV19 with TRBJ2-7; 7 positions agree with TRBD2. After removal of 5 bases from V and 7 bases from J, the junction contained 11 bases not matched to a gene. Germline V gives CDR1 LNHDA, CDR2 SQIVND (reference sequence). This CDR3 is 14 amino acids long. The CDR3 nucleotides are TGTGCCAGTAGTCGAAGCGGGACCCTCCTTGAGCAGTACTTC. Protein sequence: CASSRSGTLLEQYF.

The V gene is TRBV6-2 or TRBV6-3, the J gene TRBJ2-1; a possible D gene is TRBD2 (6 bases). This CDR3 comprises 16 residues. Germline lookup yields CDR1 MNHEY and CDR2 SVGEGT. Between the trimmed V and J ends, which lost 4 bases and 1 base, there was a span of 14 bases. The chain's CDR3 is CASSSREAISYNEQFF. DNA of the CDR3: TGTGCCAGCAGTTCCAGGGAGGCGATATCCTACAATGAGCAGTTCTTC.

The J gene is TRBJ1-2, the V gene TRBV28, with TRBD1 identical over 8 bases. Germline trimming cut 10 bases from V and 8 bases from J; bases unmatched to any gene: 18. Germline V gene lookup returns CDR1 MDHEN and CDR2 SYDVKM. The CDR3 has 15 residues. The CDR3 coding sequence is TGTGCCACGCGAACCCGGACAGGGACTTCGGGGGGCTACACCTTC. This sequence encodes CATRTRTGTSGGYTF.

This sequence joins TRBV28 and TRBJ2-7; D unresolved. The CDR3 totals 13 residues. V was clipped by 5 bases and J by 5 bases, with 13 bases between them. Germline V gene sequence: CDR1 MDHEN, CDR2 SYDVKM. CDR3 in amino acids: CASSLPGSHEQYF. The CDR3 region has the DNA TGTGCCAGCAGTCTCCCAGGTTCCCACGAGCAGTACTTC.

V and J are TRBV29-1 and TRBJ2-5, with D possibly TRBD2 on 6 matching bases. Looked up from germline, CDR1 is SQVTM and CDR2 is ANQGSEA. The CDR3 length is 14 residues. V was clipped by 3 bases and J by 9 bases, with 20 bases between them. CDR3 in amino acids: CSVDRGITREAQYF. The CDR3 coding sequence is TGCAGCGTTGATCGTGGGATTACTAGGGAGGCCCAGTACTTC.

About this clone itself: Within the sample, other DNA sequences also encode this same CDR3. V is TRBV5-4 and J is TRBJ1-3; tentatively, D is TRBD1 (5 bases). Trimming pared 1 base from V and 2 bases from J, leaving 7 bases between. CDR1 SGHNT and CDR2 YYREEE come from the germline V gene (reference sequence). The CDR3 totals 14 residues. The CDR3 protein is CASSLQGAGNTIYF. DNA of the CDR3: TGTGCCAGCAGCTTGCAAGGGGCTGGAAACACCATATATTTT.

The chain employs TRBV2 and TRBJ2-1; TRBD2 agrees at 9 bases. With V trimmed by 6 bases and J by 10 bases, 16 bases remained unmatched. This CDR3 is 16 amino acids long. Per the germline V gene, CDR1 is SNHLY and CDR2 is FYNNEI. The CDR3 region is CASRATPSGVSREQFF. CDR3 nucleotide sequence: TGTGCCAGCAGAGCTACGCCTAGCGGGGTATCTCGGGAGCAGTTCTTC.

This chain connects TRBV6-6 to TRBJ2-2, with a tentative D call TRBD2 (6 bases). This CDR3 spans 15 amino acids. V lost 6 bases and J lost 12, with 23 bases in between. Germline values: CDR1 MNHNY, CDR2 SVGAGI (reference sequence). The CDR3 spells CASSYRGGRQPKLFF. In DNA, the CDR3 is TGTGCCAGCAGCTACCGGGGAGGCCGACAACCTAAGCTGTTTTTT.

The chain has TRBV19 and TRBJ1-5, with a weak D call TRBD1 (5 bases). The germline V gene has CDR1 LNHDA and CDR2 SQIVND (reference sequence). Trimming pared 4 bases from V and 6 bases from J, leaving 10 bases between. CDR3 length: 13 amino acids. CDR3 protein: CASSRQGIQPQHF. CDR3 in DNA: TGTGCCAGTAGTAGGCAGGGAATTCAGCCCCAGCATTTT.